This T cell receptor beta chain is from a study of STAT5B mutations in CD4+ large granular lymphocyte leukemia. Overall study: Among healthy donors, a particular HLA allele went with more CDR3 'QG' motifs. Findings and limits, study-wide: CD4-sorted patient repertoires seemed more clonal than healthy CD4+ repertoires.

Remarks on this clone: As yet, its antigen is unknown.

In the original analysis: A productive frequency of 2.59 x 10-5 was the lowest detectable. Only in-frame clones appear in the TCRdb table, and some are missing; sequencing was by immunoSEQ multiplex PCR. V, J and clone size are those of that table, while D and trimming were read from the DNA. The sample has tens of thousands of clones; 68% are singletons. The CDR3 runs to 15 residues. V was pared by 3 bases and J by 6 bases, with 4 bases of the junction left unmatched. Germline assignment: CDR1 MGHRA and CDR2 YSYEKL. The sequenced material came from CD4+ T cells from blood buffy coats. The rearrangement joins TRBV4-1 to TRBJ1-5; 11 nucleotides align to TRBD1. This TCR was recovered from a human donor in good health. The CDR3 DNA follows: TGCGCCAGCAGCCAGGGGACAGGGGGAGTTCAGCCCCAGCATTTT. Residues: CASSQGTGGVQPQHF.